The 26 T cell receptor beta chains below all came from one sample that was sequenced in a study of neoadjuvant nivolumab and ipilimumab in lung cancer. TCRdb's table, derived via immunoSEQ multiplex PCR, lists solely in-frame clones and lacks some. The table records roughly 28,000 clones, about 78% of them present only once. The sequencing used tumor tissue, collected after neoadjuvant nivolumab, alone or with ipilimumab, at or shortly before surgery. Receptors originate from an adult with non-small cell lung cancer.

A few counts support this clone. The gene calls are TRBV11-2 and TRBJ1-1, with D uncertain. The germline gives CDR1 SGHAT, CDR2 FQNNGV. The CDR3 contains 15 residues. Trimming took off 5 bases at V and 1 base at J, with 14 bases between the two ends. CDR3 sequence (DNA): TGTGCCAGCAGCCTAGGAGTGGTGGGGAACACTGAAGCTTTCTTT. Its protein is CASSLGVVGNTEAFF.

This clone was detected only a few times. V and J are TRBV2 and TRBJ2-3; D remains unclear. The CDR3 has 12 amino acids. Trimming removed 6 bases from V and 0 bases from J, with 4 bases in between. CDR1 is SNHLY, CDR2 FYNNEI, per germline. The DNA of the CDR3 is TGTGCCAGCAGGGCTAGCACAGATACGCAGTATTTT. This gives the protein CASRASTDTQYF.

This clone counts as medium-sized. The chain uses TRBV5-1 and TRBJ1-6; D is possibly TRBD1 (5 bases). This CDR3 contains 15 residues. The ends were cut back, 0 bases at V and 8 bases at J, with 12 bases in the middle. Germline assignment: CDR1 SGHRS and CDR2 YFSETQ. The CDR3 loop reads CASSLAAGRYSPLHF. DNA of the CDR3: TGCGCCAGCAGCTTGGCCGCAGGGCGTTATTCACCCCTCCACTTT.

This chain joins TRBV10-3 and TRBJ1-2; the D gene is possibly TRBD1 (5 bases). V was clipped by 4 bases and J by 5 bases, with 17 bases between them. This CDR3 is built from 15 residues. The germline CDR1 and CDR2 sequences are ENHRY and SYGVKD. CDR3 residues: CAISGEKGTGYGYTF. The CDR3 bases are TGTGCCATCAGTGGGGAGAAAGGGACCGGGTATGGCTACACCTTC.

V is TRBV5-1 and J is TRBJ2-7, with D possibly being TRBD2 (5 bases). V was cut by 2 bases and J by 0 bases, with 9 bases left in between. The CDR3 spans 14 residues. Looked up from germline, CDR1 is SGHRS and CDR2 is YFSETQ. The CDR3 loop reads CASSLVGSSYEQYF. The CDR3 nucleotides are TGCGCCAGCAGCTTAGTGGGGAGCTCCTACGAGCAGTACTTC. The full variable domain, in which reference TRBV5-1 and TRBJ2-7 provide the parts outside the CDR3, is KAGVTQTPRYLIKTRGQQVTLSCSPISGHRSVSWYQQTPGQGLQFLFEYFSETQRNKGNFPGRFSGRQFSNSRSEMNVSTLELGDSALYLCASSLVGSSYEQYFGPGTRLTVT.

The chain is built from TRBV18 and TRBJ1-3; the D is unclear. Germline values: CDR1 KGHSH, CDR2 LQKENI. The CDR3 contains 13 residues. The germline V and J ends were trimmed by 2 bases and 0 bases, with 2 bases remaining between them. CDR3 loop: CASSPTSGNTIYF. The CDR3 DNA sequence: TGTGCCAGCTCACCAACCTCTGGAAACACCATATATTTT. The whole variable domain, filled in from reference TRBV18 and TRBJ1-3, reads NAGVMQNPRHLVRRRGQEARLRCSPMKGHSHVYWYRQLPEEGLKFMVYLQKENIIDESGMPKERFSAEFPKEGPSILRIQQVVRGDSAAYFCASSPTSGNTIYFGEGSWLTVV.

This chain connects TRBV7-9 to TRBJ1-1, with D tentatively TRBD1 (6 bases). Germline values: CDR1 SEHNR, CDR2 FQNEAQ (reference sequence). Trimming pared 5 bases from V and 1 base from J, leaving 11 bases between. The CDR3 loop spans 14 amino acids. The CDR3 DNA reads as TGTGCCAGCAGCCCGTACAGGGAGAACACTGAAGCTTTCTTT. It is translated as CASSPYRENTEAFF.

Judged by abundance, this clone is medium-sized (0.01 to 0.1%). The gene calls are TRBV6-1 and TRBJ2-7, with no clear D. Germline V gives CDR1 MNHNS, CDR2 SASEGT. V dropped 6 bases and J dropped 1 base, with 7 bases sitting between them. The CDR3 runs to 12 residues. As DNA, the CDR3 is TGTGCCAGCAGCCCCGGGTCCTACGAGCAGTACTTC. Its protein is CASSPGSYEQYF.

This clone was recorded a few times. The chain couples TRBV2 to TRBJ1-6; D unresolved. CDR3 length equals 17 residues. Trimming cost V 5 bases and J 9 bases, with 23 bases left between them. Per germline, CDR1 SNHLY and CDR2 FYNNEI. Here the CDR3 DNA reads TGTGCCAGCAGTAGAAACCCTCCAGGAATGCAAGGTTCACCCCTCCACTTT. It codes for CASSRNPPGMQGSPLHF.

The J gene is TRBJ1-5, the V gene TRBV5-6, with D hard to call. V lost 1 base and J lost 4, with 12 bases in between. Germline assignment: CDR1 SGHDT and CDR2 YYEEEE. This CDR3 has 15 amino acids. CDR3 sequence reads: CASSLLNTLNQPQHF. CDR3 in DNA: TGTGCCAGCAGCTTGTTGAACACCCTTAATCAGCCCCAGCATTTT. Filled out from reference TRBV5-6 and TRBJ1-5, the complete variable domain reads DAGVTQSPTHLIKTRGQQVTLRCSPKSGHDTVSWYQQALGQGPQFIFQYYEEEERQRGNFPDRFSGHQFPNYSSELNVNALLLGDSALYLCASSLLNTLNQPQHFGDGTRLSIL.

The chain couples TRBV5-4 to TRBJ2-5; 12 positions match TRBD1. Trimming removed 5 bases from V and 3 bases from J; junction bases left unmatched: 8. This CDR3 is 16 amino acids long. Germline CDR1 SGHNT, CDR2 YYREEE (reference sequence). The CDR3 DNA sequence: TGTGCCAGCAGAAGGACCGGGACAGGGGGCAAAGAGACCCAGTACTTC. Encoded protein: CASRRTGTGGKETQYF.

The CDR3 loop is CASSQVILQGSHEQYF. CDR3 DNA: TGTGCCAGCAGCCAAGTTATCCTACAGGGGAGCCACGAGCAGTACTTC. V gene TRBV4-2 combines with J gene TRBJ2-7; 7 positions match TRBD1. The CDR3 spans 16 residues. From germline, CDR1 is LGHNA and CDR2 YNFKEQ. V dropped 1 base and J dropped 5; count of bases not matched to a gene: 11.

The chain links TRBV18 to TRBJ1-6; 7 positions agree with TRBD1. After removal of 8 bases from V and 6 bases from J, the junction contained 4 bases not matched to a gene. Per the germline V gene, CDR1 is KGHSH and CDR2 is LQKENI. This CDR3 spans 13 amino acids. The CDR3: CASRRDSNSPLHF. The DNA for the CDR3 is TGTGCCAGCCGCCGGGACAGTAATTCACCCCTCCACTTT.

The chain couples TRBV4-3 to TRBJ2-2; D is unresolved. V gave up 0 bases and J gave up 2 bases, with 4 bases separating them. The CDR3 is 14 residues long. Germline loops: CDR1 LGHNA, CDR2 YSLEER. In DNA form, the CDR3 reads TGCGCCAGCAGCCAAGAACAAAACACCGGGGAGCTGTTTTTT. Its protein product is CASSQEQNTGELFF.

The V call is TRBV7-9, the J call TRBJ2-5; 8 nucleotides match TRBD1. The CDR3 is 15 amino acids. V gave up 6 bases and J gave up 5 bases; unmatched junction bases: 11. The V gene's germline CDR1 is SEHNR and CDR2 FQNEAQ (reference sequence). The CDR3 here is CASSTGQGGLETQYF. The CDR3 nucleotides are TGTGCCAGCAGTACCGGACAGGGCGGTTTGGAGACCCAGTACTTC.

The rearrangement links TRBV25-1 to TRBJ2-5, with 9 bases matching TRBD1. Germline loops: CDR1 MGHDK, CDR2 SYGVNS. This CDR3 is 13 amino acids long. Trimming took 11 bases from V and 2 from J; bases not matched to a gene: 6. The CDR3 sequence is CASRDRDQETQYF. The CDR3 coding sequence is TGTGCCTCCCGGGACAGGGATCAAGAGACCCAGTACTTC.

The chain links TRBV6-5 to TRBJ2-7; tentative D call: TRBD2 (6 bases). This CDR3 is 15 amino acids long. Germline V lookup: CDR1 MNHEY, CDR2 SVGAGI. V lost 0 bases to trimming and J lost 4 bases, with 13 bases between them. Here the CDR3 reads CASSYSRQGGYEQYF. In DNA, the CDR3 is TGTGCCAGCAGTTACTCGAGGCAGGGAGGATACGAGCAGTACTTC.

This chain uses TRBV6-1 with TRBJ2-7, with D tentatively TRBD1 (5 bases). Between the trimmed V and J ends, which lost 3 bases and 4 bases, there was a span of 10 bases. CDR1 MNHNS and CDR2 SASEGT come from the germline V gene. This CDR3 spans 13 amino acids. The CDR3 bases are TGTGCCAGCAGTGAGACCAAGGGGTACGAGCAGTACTTC. Its translation: CASSETKGYEQYF.

The V call is TRBV10-2, the J call TRBJ1-5; D ambiguous. The germline CDR1 and CDR2 sequences are WSHSY and SAAADI. CDR3 size: 13 residues. The V end was cut by 2 bases, the J end by 7 bases, with 9 bases between. CDR3 nucleotides: TGCGCCAGCAGTGAGAATAGTAAACAGCCCCAGCATTTT. As protein: CASSENSKQPQHF.

The chain uses TRBV18 and TRBJ1-2; the match to TRBD1 covers 7 bases. Germline V lookup: CDR1 KGHSH, CDR2 LQKENI. CDR3 length: 13 residues. V was clipped by 6 bases and J by 8 bases; unmatched bases: 9. The CDR3 DNA reads TGTGCCAGCTCGATGAGACAGGGCGGGGGCTACACCTTC. As protein: CASSMRQGGGYTF.

The rearrangement uses TRBV21-1 and TRBJ1-6. TRBV21-1 counts as a pseudogene. The length of the CDR3 is 17 residues. The CDR3 is CASSKYQGDPSISPLHF. CDR3 nucleotide sequence: TGTGCCAGCAGCAAATATCAAGGGGACCCATCCATTTCACCCCTCCACTTT.

Written as DNA, the CDR3 is TGTGCCAGCTCACCCCCGGGACAGGGAAACACTGAAGCTTTCTTT. As protein: CASSPPGQGNTEAFF. The chain employs TRBV18 and TRBJ1-1; 9 bases are a match to TRBD1. This CDR3 is 15 amino acids long. The J segment lost 2 bases and the V segment lost 3 bases, leaving 4 bases of the junction unmatched. Germline V lookup: CDR1 KGHSH, CDR2 LQKENI.

V and J are TRBV6-5 and TRBJ1-6; D unresolved. The germline gives CDR1 MNHEY, CDR2 SVGAGI. The CDR3 spans 13 residues. Between the trimmed V and J ends, which lost 2 bases and 13 bases, there was a span of 12 bases. The CDR3 loop is CASSYPSGVPLHF. In DNA form, the CDR3 reads TGTGCCAGCAGTTACCCCTCGGGCGTTCCCCTCCACTTT.

The V call is TRBV4-1, the J call TRBJ1-1; D possibly corresponds to TRBD1 (6 bases). The V gene's germline CDR1 is MGHRA and CDR2 YSYEKL. The V gene lost 3 bases and the J gene lost 1 base, with 12 bases spanning the gap. CDR3 length: 15 residues. The CDR3 protein is CASSHSNRANTEAFF. DNA of the CDR3: TGCGCCAGCAGCCACTCCAACAGGGCGAACACTGAAGCTTTCTTT.

This clone is medium-sized. The chain recombines TRBV7-9 with TRBJ1-6; TRBD1 matches 8 bases. Germline values: CDR1 SEHNR, CDR2 FQNEAQ (reference sequence). CDR3 length: 15 amino acids. The trim removed 8 bases at V and 7 bases at J, leaving 10 bases unmatched. The CDR3 here is CASVTADRENSPLHF. The CDR3 DNA follows: TGTGCCAGCGTTACCGCGGACAGGGAGAATTCACCCCTCCACTTT.

The chain has TRBV7-9 and TRBJ1-2, with D tentatively TRBD1 (6 bases). The CDR3 runs 15 residues. Trimming removed 4 bases at V and 3 bases at J, with 15 bases between. The germline V gene encodes CDR1 SEHNR and CDR2 FQNEAQ (reference sequence). CDR3 DNA: TGTGCCAGCAGCTCTACGACAGGATCCCACTATGGCTACACCTTC. This translates into CASSSTTGSHYGYTF.